The rows below give T cell receptor beta chains drawn from one sample of a study of T cell changes during pregnancy in multiple sclerosis. The assay was immunoSEQ multiplex PCR, and TCRdb's table has in-frame clones only and misses some. The sample carries roughly 15,000 clones, roughly 85% recorded once. The sequencing used CD8+ T cells from peripheral blood mononuclear cells, collected in the first trimester of pregnancy. The receptor set was obtained from a female donor with multiple sclerosis, enrolled in a pregnancy study. Both conserved end residues are part of each CDR3. A D gene is named only where the DNA matches it firmly. Expanded clones are given a class, and other clones once, few, many or no size at all.

abundance: -; d_gene: -; j_gene: TRBJ1-6; v_gene: TRBV28; CDR3aa: CASKDGPYNSPLHF; CDR3nt: TGTGCCAGCAAAGATGGGCCCTATAATTCACCCCTCCACTTT
abundance: -; d_gene: TRBD1; j_gene: TRBJ1-4; v_gene: TRBV6-1; CDR3aa: CASRAGQGNEKLFF; CDR3nt: TGTGCCAGCAGGGCGGGACAGGGTAATGAAAAACTGTTTTTT
abundance: -; d_gene: -; j_gene: TRBJ1-3; v_gene: TRBV9; CDR3aa: CASSASITGSAGNTIYF; CDR3nt: TGTGCCAGCAGCGCGTCGATTACAGGGTCCGCTGGAAACACCATATATTTT
abundance: -; d_gene: -; j_gene: TRBJ1-5; v_gene: TRBV11-2; CDR3aa: CASSSGLGEPQHF; CDR3nt: TGTGCCAGCAGCTCAGGGCTCGGAGAGCCCCAGCATTTT
abundance: -; d_gene: -; j_gene: TRBJ1-2; v_gene: TRBV2; CDR3aa: CASSEGRGRGNYGYTF; CDR3nt: TGTGCCAGCAGTGAAGGGAGAGGGCGGGGGAACTATGGCTACACCTTC
abundance: -; d_gene: -; j_gene: TRBJ2-3; v_gene: TRBV15; CDR3aa: CATSRPQEASGTDTQYF; CDR3nt: TGTGCCACCAGCAGACCCCAAGAGGCTAGCGGCACAGATACGCAGTATTTT
abundance: -; d_gene: TRBD2; j_gene: TRBJ2-3; v_gene: TRBV6-1; CDR3aa: CASSGTSGGADTQYF; CDR3nt: TGTGCCAGCAGTGGGACTAGCGGGGGGGCAGATACGCAGTATTTT
abundance: -; d_gene: TRBD1; j_gene: TRBJ1-2; v_gene: TRBV27; CDR3aa: CASSSFDRDRGRPNGYTF; CDR3nt: TGTGCCAGCAGTTCCTTCGACCGGGACAGGGGAAGGCCAAATGGCTACACCTTC
abundance: -; d_gene: -; j_gene: TRBJ2-2; v_gene: TRBV9; CDR3aa: CASSVARGGNTGELFF; CDR3nt: TGTGCCAGCAGCGTAGCTCGAGGAGGGAACACCGGGGAGCTGTTTTTT
abundance: -; d_gene: TRBD2; j_gene: TRBJ2-7; v_gene: TRBV9; CDR3aa: CASSPGGDYEQYF; CDR3nt: TGTGCCAGCAGCCCGGGGGGGGACTACGAGCAGTACTTC
abundance: -; d_gene: -; j_gene: TRBJ2-7; v_gene: TRBV2; CDR3aa: CASSAVDSYEQYF; CDR3nt: TGTGCCAGCAGTGCGGTCGACTCCTACGAGCAGTACTTC
abundance: -; d_gene: -; j_gene: TRBJ2-1; v_gene: TRBV7-3; CDR3aa: CASSLGEGNEQFF; CDR3nt: TGTGCCAGCAGCCTGGGAGAGGGAAATGAGCAGTTCTTC
abundance: -; d_gene: -; j_gene: TRBJ2-5; v_gene: TRBV2; CDR3aa: CASSVRAKTGAQETQYF; CDR3nt: TGTGCCAGCAGTGTGAGGGCGAAGACAGGAGCCCAAGAGACCCAGTACTTC
abundance: -; d_gene: -; j_gene: TRBJ1-4; v_gene: TRBV6-1; CDR3aa: CASSVQQGRFGEKLFF; CDR3nt: TGTGCCAGCAGTGTTCAACAGGGAAGGTTCGGTGAAAAACTGTTTTTT
abundance: -; d_gene: TRBD1; j_gene: TRBJ2-3; v_gene: TRBV27; CDR3aa: CASSLVGQGATTQYF; CDR3nt: TGTGCCAGCAGCTTAGTGGGACAGGGTGCAACTACGCAGTATTTT
abundance: -; d_gene: TRBD1; j_gene: TRBJ1-2; v_gene: TRBV7-9; CDR3aa: CASSTGGDGYTF; CDR3nt: TGTGCCAGCAGTACAGGGGGCGATGGCTACACCTTC
abundance: -; d_gene: -; j_gene: TRBJ1-1; v_gene: TRBV27; CDR3aa: CASSQTPGTEAFF; CDR3nt: TGTGCCAGCAGCCAAACCCCGGGGACTGAAGCTTTCTTT
abundance: -; d_gene: TRBD2; j_gene: TRBJ2-5; v_gene: TRBV11-2; CDR3aa: CASSLIGGDQETQYF; CDR3nt: TGTGCCAGCAGCTTAATCGGGGGGGACCAAGAGACCCAGTACTTC
abundance: -; d_gene: -; j_gene: TRBJ2-1; v_gene: TRBV6-6; CDR3aa: CASSHQAGSNNEQFF; CDR3nt: TGTGCCAGCAGCCACCAGGCGGGATCGAACAATGAGCAGTTCTTC
abundance: -; d_gene: -; j_gene: TRBJ1-6; v_gene: TRBV21-1; CDR3aa: CASSNEAAEGSPLHF; CDR3nt: TGTGCCAGCAGCAACGAGGCAGCGGAGGGTTCACCCCTCCACTTT
abundance: -; d_gene: TRBD2; j_gene: TRBJ2-5; v_gene: TRBV5-1; CDR3aa: CASSLLADDQETQYF; CDR3nt: TGCGCCAGCAGCTTACTAGCGGATGACCAAGAGACCCAGTACTTC
abundance: once; d_gene: TRBD1; j_gene: TRBJ1-5; v_gene: TRBV4-2; CDR3aa: CASSQDLQGAISNQPQHF; CDR3nt: TGTGCCAGCAGCCAAGACCTACAGGGGGCTATTAGCAATCAGCCCCAGCATTTT
abundance: -; d_gene: TRBD2; j_gene: TRBJ2-7; v_gene: TRBV29-1; CDR3aa: CSVVSGRAYEQYF; CDR3nt: TGCAGCGTGGTTAGCGGGAGGGCCTACGAGCAGTACTTC
abundance: -; d_gene: TRBD1; j_gene: TRBJ2-7; v_gene: TRBV6-6; CDR3aa: CASSYSGGVSSYEQYF; CDR3nt: TGTGCCAGCAGTTACTCAGGGGGCGTCAGTTCCTACGAGCAGTACTTC
abundance: -; d_gene: -; j_gene: TRBJ2-5; v_gene: TRBV9; CDR3aa: CASSAGSSKGTQYF; CDR3nt: TGTGCCAGCAGCGCGGGGTCCAGTAAAGGGACCCAGTACTTC
abundance: -; d_gene: TRBD1; j_gene: TRBJ2-7; v_gene: TRBV25-1; CDR3aa: CASSEYRTGLYEQYF; CDR3nt: TGTGCCAGCAGTGAATATAGGACAGGACTCTACGAGCAGTACTTC
abundance: -; d_gene: -; j_gene: TRBJ1-5; v_gene: TRBV6-1; CDR3aa: CASSQRGGQPQHF; CDR3nt: TGTGCCAGCAGTCAAAGGGGAGGCCAGCCCCAGCATTTT
abundance: -; d_gene: TRBD1; j_gene: TRBJ2-1; v_gene: TRBV28; CDR3aa: CASSSAGTERSGEQFF; CDR3nt: TGTGCCAGCAGTTCAGCCGGGACAGAGCGTTCTGGTGAGCAGTTCTTC
abundance: -; d_gene: -; j_gene: TRBJ1-1; v_gene: TRBV15; CDR3aa: CATSRGAGQNTEAFF; CDR3nt: TGTGCCACCAGCAGAGGGGCAGGGCAAAACACTGAAGCTTTCTTT
abundance: few; d_gene: TRBD2; j_gene: TRBJ2-1; v_gene: TRBV6-4; CDR3aa: CASSDSGREGVMNEQFF; CDR3nt: TGTGCCAGCAGTGACTCTGGGAGGGAAGGGGTTATGAATGAGCAGTTCTTC
abundance: few; d_gene: TRBD1; j_gene: TRBJ2-7; v_gene: TRBV6-1; CDR3aa: CASSEVPGQGAFYEQYF; CDR3nt: TGTGCCAGCAGTGAAGTCCCGGGACAGGGGGCCTTCTACGAGCAGTACTTC
abundance: -; d_gene: TRBD1; j_gene: TRBJ1-4; v_gene: TRBV27; CDR3aa: CASTGGRSEKLFF; CDR3nt: TGTGCCAGCACAGGGGGTAGGAGTGAAAAACTGTTTTTT
abundance: -; d_gene: -; j_gene: TRBJ2-3; v_gene: TRBV9; CDR3aa: CASSVDQGNTQYF; CDR3nt: TGTGCCAGCAGCGTAGATCAGGGGAATACGCAGTATTTT
abundance: -; d_gene: TRBD2; j_gene: TRBJ2-7; v_gene: TRBV7-9; CDR3aa: CASSKRDGRHEQYF; CDR3nt: TGTGCCAGCAGCAAGAGGGACGGGAGGCACGAGCAGTACTTC
abundance: -; d_gene: TRBD2; j_gene: TRBJ2-1; v_gene: TRBV6-6; CDR3aa: CASSLGGSEDEQFF; CDR3nt: TGTGCCAGCAGCCTCGGGGGGTCAGAGGATGAGCAGTTCTTC
abundance: -; d_gene: -; j_gene: TRBJ1-4; v_gene: TRBV15; CDR3aa: CATSRDDIGHTRREKLFF; CDR3nt: TGTGCCACCAGCAGAGATGATATAGGGCACACCCGGAGGGAAAAACTGTTTTTT
abundance: -; d_gene: -; j_gene: TRBJ2-1; v_gene: TRBV11-2; CDR3aa: CASSPKRGASSYNEQFF; CDR3nt: TGTGCCAGCAGCCCCAAACGGGGGGCCAGCTCCTACAATGAGCAGTTCTTC
abundance: -; d_gene: TRBD1; j_gene: TRBJ2-7; v_gene: TRBV29-1; CDR3aa: CSAIDRGSSYEQYF; CDR3nt: TGCAGCGCGATTGACAGGGGGAGTTCCTACGAGCAGTACTTC
abundance: -; d_gene: -; j_gene: TRBJ1-1; v_gene: TRBV27; CDR3aa: CASSLGAAFNTEAFF; CDR3nt: TGTGCCAGCAGTTTAGGGGCAGCATTTAACACTGAAGCTTTCTTT
abundance: -; d_gene: -; j_gene: TRBJ1-5; v_gene: TRBV6-5; CDR3aa: CASGSRKEAQHF; CDR3nt: TGTGCCAGCGGGTCGCGTAAAGAGGCCCAGCATTTT
abundance: -; d_gene: -; j_gene: TRBJ2-7; v_gene: TRBV7-8; CDR3aa: CASSLATSYEQYF; CDR3nt: TGTGCCAGCAGCTTAGCTACTTCCTACGAGCAGTACTTC
abundance: -; d_gene: TRBD1; j_gene: TRBJ1-1; v_gene: TRBV2; CDR3aa: CAGQGLNTEAFF; CDR3nt: TGTGCCGGACAGGGGTTGAACACTGAAGCTTTCTTT
abundance: -; d_gene: -; j_gene: TRBJ1-5; v_gene: TRBV9; CDR3aa: CASSAQGWDQPQHF; CDR3nt: TGTGCCAGCAGCGCACAGGGCTGGGATCAGCCCCAGCATTTT
abundance: once; d_gene: TRBD1; j_gene: TRBJ2-7; v_gene: TRBV15; CDR3aa: CATSIDRVSEQYF; CDR3nt: TGTGCCACCAGCATCGACAGGGTTAGCGAGCAGTACTTC
abundance: medium-sized; d_gene: TRBD1; j_gene: TRBJ2-1; v_gene: TRBV4-1; CDR3aa: CASSQESVKRAGGYNEQFF; CDR3nt: TGCGCCAGCAGCCAAGAATCAGTGAAGAGGGCAGGGGGATACAATGAGCAGTTCTTC